The entry that follows covers one T cell receptor (beta chain) sequence. It has no known antigen specificity. Per-nucleotide qualities are absent, and no much larger clonotype sits a single base away. From the germline V gene, CDR1 is MDHEN and CDR2 is SYDVKM. Compared with germline, V lacks 7 bases and J lacks 8 bases; bases without a gene match: 9. The CDR3 runs 16 residues from the cysteine to the phenylalanine. CDR3 DNA is the only sequence kept; it has 48 bases, read in frame from the first base. This record comes from a study of blood T cell repertoires in COVID-19 (TCRdb year 2020). Concerning the study at large: Samples covering the acute and convalescent phases of COVID-19 were provided by collaborators in the United States, Italy and Spain. The repertoires were made available in a free public database intended to serve as a resource for research on the immune response to SARS-CoV-2. Where HLA class I and class II types were available, the types were taken from metadata supplied by the sample provider, not from assay-based typing. Sample metadata almost always included a de-identified subject ID, COVID-19 status, age in years and sex. The material from the prospective study consisted of cDNA or gDNA derived from T cells, B-cell-depleted T cells, or PBMCs. The dataset comprised deeply sampled blood TCRbeta repertoires from subjects exposed to, actively infected with, or recovered from COVID-19. The samples were drawn from two sources: the first 160 participants of the ongoing ImmuneRACE study, and 1,000 to 1,500 subjects contributed by 6 global collaborators.

The immunoSEQ Assay, a bias-controlled multiplex PCR, was used to amplify TCRbeta CDR3 regions from genomic DNA. In the authors' own workflow: The number of nucleated cells in each sample was estimated from the amplification of reference gene primers within the assay. To quantify the absolute abundance of each unique TCRbeta CDR3 rearrangement, sequence reads were collapsed and filtered. Productive Simpson clonality was computed per sample as the square root of Simpson's diversity index over productive rearrangements. TCRdb took this table from immuneACCESS and kept in-frame rearrangements with V and J called. Such tables lack part of the clones; where checked against another copy, unresolved V genes explain under half of the gap, and the rest is unexplained. V, J and clone size reflect that table, while D and trimming were determined from the DNA. The sample table records around 300,000 clones; 89% of these occur just once. The biggest ten clones account for roughly a tenth of the sample.

General findings and caveats noted by the study authors: How much clinical and demographic metadata was included differed by source and by participant, and the metadata was provided uncurated.

Participants in the prospective study were aged about 18 to 95 years, lived in 20 to 25 United States geographic areas, and enrolled through a virtual design. In the prospective study, participants were assigned to cohorts based on the clinical history participants reported in a screening survey and a study questionnaire. ImmuneRACE Cohort 3 recovered participants were defined by two consecutive negative NP/OP PCR tests, healthcare professional clearance, or symptom resolution. Each participant in the prospective study had whole blood, serum and a nasopharyngeal or oropharyngeal swab collected by mobile phlebotomists. Participants in the prospective study had the option to provide additional blood draws and questionnaires over a roughly 2-month period. Blood samples from the prospective study were shipped frozen or at room temperature prior to DNA extraction.

The clonotype originates from a woman younger than 45 who had recovered from COVID-19. The sequencing input was PBMCs or T cells enriched from blood (not recorded which). The V and J genes are TRBV28 and TRBJ1-6, with 12 bases in between that match TRBD1. The CDR3 protein is CASTLGTGGEYSPLHF. The nucleotide sequence is given as TGTGCCAGCACCCTAGGGACAGGGGGCGAGTATTCACCCCTCCACTTT.